These 13 T cell receptor beta chains were sequenced from one sample in a study of cytomegalovirus exposure and HLA in healthy donors. The PCR employed 60 Vbeta primers together with 13 Jbeta primers. TCRdb keeps only in-frame clones here, not all; method: immunoSEQ multiplex PCR. The data hold around 130,000 clones, with just under 80% observed a single time. Sequencing was carried out using PBMCs. Receptor source: a woman aged 18-29 years in good health and CMV-seronegative.

This clone showed up just a few times. The chain recombines TRBV4-1 with TRBJ2-5; the match to TRBD2 covers 8 bases. Trimming cost V 0 bases and J 3 bases; bases outside gene matches: 3. CDR1 is MGHRA, CDR2 YSYEKL, per germline. This CDR3 region has 15 residues. The CDR3 here is CASSQETSGEETQYF. CDR3 in DNA: TGCGCCAGCAGCCAAGAAACTAGCGGAGAAGAGACCCAGTACTTC.

This chain links TRBV5-4 with TRBJ1-2, with D maybe TRBD1 (5 bases). The germline CDR1 and CDR2 sequences are SGHNT and YYREEE (reference sequence). The CDR3 is 16 residues long. V lost 4 bases and J 4 bases, leaving 20 bases between the germline ends. The CDR3 nucleotides read TGTGCCAGCAGCGGCATGGGGGACTTCGAAATCTATGGCTACACCTTC. It translates to CASSGMGDFEIYGYTF.

This chain links TRBV30 with TRBJ2-3; 14 bases fit TRBD2. Per the germline V gene, CDR1 is GTSNPN and CDR2 is SVGIG (reference sequence). The CDR3 is made up of 15 amino acids. The J segment lost 5 bases and the V segment lost 3 bases, leaving 4 bases of the junction unmatched. CDR3 loop: CAWRAGLAGGDTQYF. CDR3 bases: TGTGCCTGGAGAGCAGGACTAGCGGGAGGAGATACGCAGTATTTT.

The chain combines TRBV4-1 with TRBJ2-3; a weak D match, TRBD1 (5 bases). With 0 bases removed from V and 1 base from J, the gap between germline ends came to 14 bases. This CDR3 has 17 amino acids. Germline V gene lookup returns CDR1 MGHRA and CDR2 YSYEKL. The DNA of the CDR3 is TGCGCCAGCAGCCAAGAATTTCAGGGATCGGGCACAGATACGCAGTATTTT. It yields the protein CASSQEFQGSGTDTQYF.

The chain employs TRBV7-2 and TRBJ2-5; weak D call: TRBD2 (6 bases). This CDR3 comprises 15 residues. V was pared by 3 bases and J by 9 bases, with 20 bases between. The V gene's germline CDR1 is SGHTA and CDR2 FQGNSA. CDR3 amino acids: CASSFLEGLRRAQYF. CDR3 nucleotides: TGTGCCAGCAGCTTTCTGGAGGGACTCCGCAGGGCCCAGTACTTC.

The chain uses TRBV5-1 and TRBJ1-1, with D maybe TRBD1 (5 bases). Germline CDR1 reads SGHRS; CDR2 reads YFSETQ. This CDR3 is built from 12 residues. V was trimmed by 5 bases and J by 10 bases, leaving 15 bases between them. The CDR3 protein is CASSSSRGTAFF. CDR3 DNA: TGCGCCAGCAGTTCCTCGCGGGGGACAGCTTTCTTT.

The V and J genes are TRBV7-9 and TRBJ2-7; 8 bases are a match to TRBD2. V lost 5 bases and J lost 2; bases outside the gene matches: 5. Germline CDR1 SEHNR, CDR2 FQNEAQ (reference sequence). This CDR3 has 14 amino acids. CDR3 sequence reads: CASSGWTSPYEQYF. The DNA of the CDR3 is TGTGCCAGCAGCGGATGGACTAGCCCCTACGAGCAGTACTTC.

There are a few counts of this clone. This chain links TRBV29-1 with TRBJ2-7, with 12 bases fitting TRBD1. The CDR3 totals 14 residues. The trim removed 6 bases at V and 7 bases at J, leaving 10 bases unmatched. The V gene's germline CDR1 is SQVTM and CDR2 ANQGSEA. CDR3 amino acids: CSVAPGQGAREQYF. In DNA, the CDR3 is TGCAGCGTCGCGCCGGGACAGGGGGCTCGGGAGCAGTACTTC.

The genes are TRBV20-1 and TRBJ2-5; D not resolved. The CDR3 is 11 amino acids. V lost 7 bases and J 2 bases, leaving 8 bases between the germline ends. Germline V gene sequence: CDR1 DFQATT, CDR2 SNEGSKA (reference sequence). The CDR3 nucleotides are TGCAGTGGTTACCTACAAGAGACCCAGTACTTC. It translates to CSGYLQETQYF.

The chain is built from TRBV6-1 and TRBJ2-4; D is unclear. CDR3 size: 17 residues. V gave up 3 bases and J gave up 0 bases, with 15 bases separating them. Germline CDR1 reads MNHNS; CDR2 reads SASEGT. CDR3 residues: CASSEKSGGLAKNIQYF. The CDR3 DNA sequence: TGTGCCAGCAGTGAGAAATCAGGTGGCTTAGCCAAAAACATTCAGTACTTC.

The genes are TRBV19 and TRBJ2-7; a possible D gene is TRBD1 (6 bases). V lost 4 bases and J lost 1, with 11 bases in between. This CDR3 contains 14 residues. CDR1 and CDR2 (germline): LNHDA, SQIVND (reference sequence). For the CDR3, the DNA is TGTGCCAGTAGTAACCGACAGGAGTCCTACGAGCAGTACTTC. Protein product: CASSNRQESYEQYF.

This chain connects TRBV6-1 to TRBJ1-5; no firm D call. Trimming shortened V by 2 bases and J by 2 bases, and 13 bases separated the two germline ends. This CDR3 spans 16 amino acids. CDR1 MNHNS and CDR2 SASEGT come from the germline V gene. Written as DNA, the CDR3 is TGTGCCAGCAGTGAATTTTCAAAAGCGGGCAATCAGCCCCAGCATTTT. Residues: CASSEFSKAGNQPQHF.

There are a few counts of this clone. V gene TRBV6-5 combines with J gene TRBJ2-7, with D hard to call. CDR1 is MNHEY and CDR2 is SVGAGI in the germline V gene. This CDR3 region has 14 residues. Trimming cost V 0 bases and J 5 bases, with 11 bases left between them. CDR3 sequence: CASSYSKVAHEQYF. CDR3 DNA sequence: TGTGCCAGCAGTTACTCAAAGGTAGCCCACGAGCAGTACTTC.